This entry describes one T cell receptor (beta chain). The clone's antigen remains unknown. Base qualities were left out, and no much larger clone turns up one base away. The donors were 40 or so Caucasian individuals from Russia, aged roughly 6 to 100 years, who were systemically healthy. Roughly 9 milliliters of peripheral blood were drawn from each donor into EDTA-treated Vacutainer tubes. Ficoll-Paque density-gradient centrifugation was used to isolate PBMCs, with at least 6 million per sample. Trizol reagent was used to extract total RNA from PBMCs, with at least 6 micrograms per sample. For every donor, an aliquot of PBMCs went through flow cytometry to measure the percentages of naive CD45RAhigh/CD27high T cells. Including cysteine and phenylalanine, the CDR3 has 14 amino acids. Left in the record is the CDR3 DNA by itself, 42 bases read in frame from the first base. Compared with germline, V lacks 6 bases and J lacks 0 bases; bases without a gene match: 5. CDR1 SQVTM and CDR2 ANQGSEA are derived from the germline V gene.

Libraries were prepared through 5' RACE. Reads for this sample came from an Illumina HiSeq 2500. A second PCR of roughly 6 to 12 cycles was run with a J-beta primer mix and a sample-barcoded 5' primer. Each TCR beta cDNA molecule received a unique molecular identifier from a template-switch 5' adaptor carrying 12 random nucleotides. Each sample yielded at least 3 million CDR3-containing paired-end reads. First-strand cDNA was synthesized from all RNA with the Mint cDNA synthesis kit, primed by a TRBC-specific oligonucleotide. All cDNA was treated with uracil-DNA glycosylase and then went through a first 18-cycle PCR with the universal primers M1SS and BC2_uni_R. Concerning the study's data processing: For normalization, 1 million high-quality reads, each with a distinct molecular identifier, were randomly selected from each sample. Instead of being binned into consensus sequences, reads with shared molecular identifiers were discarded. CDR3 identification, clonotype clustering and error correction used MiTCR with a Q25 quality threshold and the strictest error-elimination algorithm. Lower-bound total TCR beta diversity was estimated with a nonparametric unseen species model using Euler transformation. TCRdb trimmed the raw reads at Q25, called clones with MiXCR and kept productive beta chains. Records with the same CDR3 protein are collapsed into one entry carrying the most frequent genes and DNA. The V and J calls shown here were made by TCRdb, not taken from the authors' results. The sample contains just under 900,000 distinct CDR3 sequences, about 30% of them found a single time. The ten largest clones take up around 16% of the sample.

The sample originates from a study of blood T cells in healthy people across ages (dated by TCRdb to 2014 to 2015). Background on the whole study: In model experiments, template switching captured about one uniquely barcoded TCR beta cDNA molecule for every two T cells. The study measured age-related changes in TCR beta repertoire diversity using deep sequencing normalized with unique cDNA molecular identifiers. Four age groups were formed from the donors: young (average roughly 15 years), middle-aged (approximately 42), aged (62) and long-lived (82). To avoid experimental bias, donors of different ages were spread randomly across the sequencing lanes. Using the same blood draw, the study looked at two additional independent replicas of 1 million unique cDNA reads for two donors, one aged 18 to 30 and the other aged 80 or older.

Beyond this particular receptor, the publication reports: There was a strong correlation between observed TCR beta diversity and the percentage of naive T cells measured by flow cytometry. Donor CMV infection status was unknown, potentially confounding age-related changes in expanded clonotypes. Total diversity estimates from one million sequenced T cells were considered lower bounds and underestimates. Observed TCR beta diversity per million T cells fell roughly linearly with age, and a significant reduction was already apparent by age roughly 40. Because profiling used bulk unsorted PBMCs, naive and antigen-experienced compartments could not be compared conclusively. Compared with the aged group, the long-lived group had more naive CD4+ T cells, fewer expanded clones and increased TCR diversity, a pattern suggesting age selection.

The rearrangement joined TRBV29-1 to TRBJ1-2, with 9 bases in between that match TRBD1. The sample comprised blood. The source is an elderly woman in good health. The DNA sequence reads TGCAGCGTCGCAGACAGGGGGACTAACTATGGCTACACCTTC. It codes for CSVADRGTNYGYTF.